The clone carrying this T cell receptor (beta chain) was counted ten times or more. No antigen is known for it. With two-round multiplex PCR, TCR beta CDR3 sequences were amplified from genomic DNA. Amplification in first-round PCR relied on primers specific to each TRBV and TRBJ gene. TCRdb processed the multiplex PCR reads anew with MiXCR; each CDR3 protein has one entry. The profile shows about 14,000 distinct CDR3 sequences, roughly 25% of them singletons. The sample comes from a study of prognosis after radiotherapy for stage I lung cancer. Study in general: Radiotherapy: SBRT, 3 to 5 fractions, biologically effective dose at least 100 Gy.

General study results and limits: When patients developed distant metastases, their Shannon entropy after stereotactic body radiation therapy was lower.

Losses at the gene ends were 4 bases for V and 4 bases for J; bases not matched to a gene: 13. The V gene's germline CDR1 is DFQATT and CDR2 SNEGSKA (reference sequence). This CDR3 has 17 residues. The receptor was derived from a donor of 50 years or more with non-small cell lung cancer. The sequencing here drew on PBMCs, taken before or after stereotactic body radiation therapy (not recorded which). The V call is TRBV20-1, the J call TRBJ2-2; 9 bases agree with TRBD2. In DNA, the CDR3 is TGCAGTGCTAAGGGTAGGAGCGGGAGGACAACCACCGGGGAGCTGTTTTTT. Translated, it gives CSAKGRSGRTTTGELFF.